The 4 T cell receptor beta chains listed next were all sequenced from one sample in a study of cytomegalovirus exposure and HLA in healthy donors. PCR amplification relied on 60 Vbeta primers (plus 13 Jbeta primers). The repertoire was sequenced with immunoSEQ multiplex PCR; TCRdb's copy has only in-frame clones and lacks some. This table holds just over 150,000 clones, around 84% found once. Material for sequencing was PBMCs. Receptors were obtained from a man between 50 and 59 years old in good health and CMV-seropositive.

The V call is TRBV9, the J call TRBJ2-3; 12 bases fit TRBD2. With V trimmed by 3 bases and J by 3 bases, 2 bases remained unmatched. CDR1 SGDLS and CDR2 YYNGEE come from the germline V gene. There are 15 residues in the CDR3. DNA of the CDR3: TGTGCCAGCAGCGCTAGCGGGGGGGAGACAGATACGCAGTATTTT. Protein: CASSASGGETDTQYF.

The rearrangement joins TRBV11-2 to TRBJ2-7; possibly TRBD1 for D (6 bases). V was cut by 6 bases and J by 5 bases, with 14 bases left in between. There are 13 residues in the CDR3. Looked up from germline, CDR1 is SGHAT and CDR2 is FQNNGV. CDR3 in DNA: TGTGCCAGCAGGAAGACAGGAAATAACGAGCAGTACTTC. It encodes CASRKTGNNEQYF.

The chain combines TRBV5-6 with TRBJ1-1; D perhaps matches TRBD1 (6 bases). Trimming took 4 bases from V and 0 from J, leaving 13 bases between them. Per the germline V gene, CDR1 is SGHDT and CDR2 is YYEEEE. CDR3 length: 15 residues. The CDR3 sequence is CASSLTGQLNTEAFF. CDR3 in DNA: TGTGCCAGCAGCCTAACTGGACAGTTGAACACTGAAGCTTTCTTT.

This clone was recorded once. The chain carries TRBV18 and TRBJ1-1, with D unclear. Germline loops: CDR1 KGHSH, CDR2 LQKENI. The CDR3 runs to 17 residues. Trimming removed 0 bases from V and 6 bases from J, with 20 bases in between. The chain's CDR3 is CASSPPGSPIFKSEAFF. DNA for the CDR3: TGTGCCAGCTCACCACCAGGGAGTCCCATTTTCAAGTCTGAAGCTTTCTTT. Based on the CDR3 plus reference TRBV18 and TRBJ1-1, the full variable domain is NAGVMQNPRHLVRRRGQEARLRCSPMKGHSHVYWYRQLPEEGLKFMVYLQKENIIDESGMPKERFSAEFPKEGPSILRIQQVVRGDSAAYFCASSPPGSPIFKSEAFFGQGTRLTVV.